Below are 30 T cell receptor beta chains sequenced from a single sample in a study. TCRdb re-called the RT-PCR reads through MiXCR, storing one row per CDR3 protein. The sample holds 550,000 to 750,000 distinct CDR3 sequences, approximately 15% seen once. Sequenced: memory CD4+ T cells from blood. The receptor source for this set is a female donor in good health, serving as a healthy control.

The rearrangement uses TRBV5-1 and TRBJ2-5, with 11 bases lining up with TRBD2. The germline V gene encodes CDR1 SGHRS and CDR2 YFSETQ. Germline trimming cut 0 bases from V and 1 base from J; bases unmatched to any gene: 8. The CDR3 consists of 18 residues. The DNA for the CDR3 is TGCGCCAGCAGCTTGGTCAGGGGGACTAGCGGAACCCAAGAGACCCAGTACTTC. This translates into CASSLVRGTSGTQETQYF. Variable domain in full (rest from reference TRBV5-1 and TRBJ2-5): KAGVTQTPRYLIKTRGQQVTLSCSPISGHRSVSWYQQTPGQGLQFLFEYFSETQRNKGNFPGRFSGRQFSNSRSEMNVSTLELGDSALYLCASSLVRGTSGTQETQYFGPGTRLLVL.

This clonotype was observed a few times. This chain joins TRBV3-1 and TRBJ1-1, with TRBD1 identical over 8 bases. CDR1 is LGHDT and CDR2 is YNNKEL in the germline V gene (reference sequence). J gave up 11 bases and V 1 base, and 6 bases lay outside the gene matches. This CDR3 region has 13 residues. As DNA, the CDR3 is TGTGCCAGCAGCCAAGCAGTCAGGGGGCCGGCTTTCTTT. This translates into CASSQAVRGPAFF.

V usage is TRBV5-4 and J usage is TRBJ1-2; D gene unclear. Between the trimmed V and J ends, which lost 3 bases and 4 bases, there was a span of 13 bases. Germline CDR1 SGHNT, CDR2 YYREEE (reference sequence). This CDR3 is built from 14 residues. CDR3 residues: CASSSWTAPYGYTF. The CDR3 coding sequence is TGTGCCAGCAGCTCGTGGACGGCTCCCTATGGCTACACCTTC.

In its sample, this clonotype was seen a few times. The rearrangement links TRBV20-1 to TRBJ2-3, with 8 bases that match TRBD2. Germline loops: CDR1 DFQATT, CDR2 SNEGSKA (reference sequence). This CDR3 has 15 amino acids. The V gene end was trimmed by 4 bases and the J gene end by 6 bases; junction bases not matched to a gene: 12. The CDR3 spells CSATGLTSVGDTQYF. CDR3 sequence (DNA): TGCAGTGCTACAGGCCTGACTAGCGTGGGGGATACGCAGTATTTT.

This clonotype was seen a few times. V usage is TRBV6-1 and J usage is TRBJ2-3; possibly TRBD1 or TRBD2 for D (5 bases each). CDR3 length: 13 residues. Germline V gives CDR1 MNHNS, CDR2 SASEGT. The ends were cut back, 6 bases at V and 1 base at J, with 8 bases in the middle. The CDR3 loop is CASRGRGTDTQYF. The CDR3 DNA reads TGTGCCAGCAGGGGACGGGGCACAGATACGCAGTATTTT.

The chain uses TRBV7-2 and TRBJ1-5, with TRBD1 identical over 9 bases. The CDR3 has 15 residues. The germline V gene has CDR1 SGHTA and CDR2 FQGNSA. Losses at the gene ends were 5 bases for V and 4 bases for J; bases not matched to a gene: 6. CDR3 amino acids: CASSVVGTGNQPQHF. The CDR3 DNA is TGTGCCAGCAGCGTAGTAGGGACAGGGAATCAGCCCCAGCATTTT.

The DNA of the CDR3 is TGTGCCAGCTCACCTCCCGCAGAAATTGGCTCTGGAAACACCATATATTTT. Residues: CASSPPAEIGSGNTIYF. The chain is built from TRBV18 and TRBJ1-3; D call uncertain. This CDR3 spans 17 amino acids. The germline V gene has CDR1 KGHSH and CDR2 LQKENI. V was trimmed by 3 bases and J by 0 bases, leaving 15 bases between them.

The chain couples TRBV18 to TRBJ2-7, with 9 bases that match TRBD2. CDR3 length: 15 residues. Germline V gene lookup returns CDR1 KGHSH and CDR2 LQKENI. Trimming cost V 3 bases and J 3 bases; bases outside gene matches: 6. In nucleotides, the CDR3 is TGTGCCAGCTCACCCCCGTCTAGCGGGATCTACGAGCAGTACTTC. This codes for CASSPPSSGIYEQYF.

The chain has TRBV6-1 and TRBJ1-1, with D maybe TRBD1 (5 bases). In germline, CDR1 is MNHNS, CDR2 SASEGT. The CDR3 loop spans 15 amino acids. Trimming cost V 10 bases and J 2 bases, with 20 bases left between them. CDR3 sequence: CAINTQQAQNTEAFF. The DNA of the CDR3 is TGTGCCATCAATACGCAACAGGCGCAAAACACTGAAGCTTTCTTT.

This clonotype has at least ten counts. The CDR3 bases are TGCGCCAGCAGTTTCGCCGGGACTAGCGATACGGATACGCAGTATTTT. As protein: CASSFAGTSDTDTQYF. The rearrangement joins TRBV5-1 to TRBJ2-3, with 10 nucleotides matching TRBD2. The trim removed 5 bases at V and 6 bases at J, leaving 12 bases unmatched. The CDR3 length is 16 residues. In germline, CDR1 is SGHRS, CDR2 YFSETQ.

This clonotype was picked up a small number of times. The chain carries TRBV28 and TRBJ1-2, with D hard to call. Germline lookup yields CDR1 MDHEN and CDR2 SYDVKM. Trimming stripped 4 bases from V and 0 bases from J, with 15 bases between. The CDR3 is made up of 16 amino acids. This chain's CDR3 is CASSSPDGRANYGYTF. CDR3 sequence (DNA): TGTGCCAGCAGTTCACCAGATGGGCGAGCTAACTATGGCTACACCTTC.

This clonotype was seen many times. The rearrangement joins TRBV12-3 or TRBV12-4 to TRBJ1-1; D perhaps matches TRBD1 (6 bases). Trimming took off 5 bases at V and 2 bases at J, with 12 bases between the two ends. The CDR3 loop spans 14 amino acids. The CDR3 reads CASSGGGQNTEAFF. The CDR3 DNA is TGTGCCAGCAGTGGGGGGGGACAAAACACTGAAGCTTTCTTT.

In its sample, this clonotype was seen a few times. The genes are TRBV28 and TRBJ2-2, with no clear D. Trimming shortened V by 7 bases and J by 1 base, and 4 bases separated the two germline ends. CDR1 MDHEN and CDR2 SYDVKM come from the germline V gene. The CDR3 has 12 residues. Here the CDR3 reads CASKKNTGELFF. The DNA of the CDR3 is TGTGCCAGCAAAAAGAACACCGGGGAGCTGTTTTTT. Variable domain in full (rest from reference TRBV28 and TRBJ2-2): DVKVTQSSRYLVKRTGEKVFLECVQDMDHENMFWYRQDPGLGLRLIYFSYDVKMKEKGDIPEGYSVSREKKERFSLILESASTNQTSMYLCASKKNTGELFFGEGSRLTVL.

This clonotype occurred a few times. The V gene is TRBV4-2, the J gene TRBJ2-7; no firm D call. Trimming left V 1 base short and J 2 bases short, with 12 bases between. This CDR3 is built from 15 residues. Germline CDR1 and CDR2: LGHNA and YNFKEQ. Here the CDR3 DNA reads TGTGCCAGCAGCCAAGCGGCAGTTTATACCTACGAGCAGTACTTC. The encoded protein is CASSQAAVYTYEQYF.

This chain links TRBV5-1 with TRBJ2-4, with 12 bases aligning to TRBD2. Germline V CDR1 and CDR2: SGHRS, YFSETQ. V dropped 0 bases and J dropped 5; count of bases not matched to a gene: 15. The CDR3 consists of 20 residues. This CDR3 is CASSLAPPGMTSGSQNIQYF. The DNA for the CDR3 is TGCGCCAGCAGCTTGGCCCCCCCAGGGATGACTAGCGGGAGCCAAAACATTCAGTACTTC.

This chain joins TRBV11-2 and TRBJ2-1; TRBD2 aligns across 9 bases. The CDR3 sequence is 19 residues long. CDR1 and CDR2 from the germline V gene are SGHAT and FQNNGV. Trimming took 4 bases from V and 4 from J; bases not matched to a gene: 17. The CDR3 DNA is TGTGCCAGCAGCTCGCGGGGGTGGGATAGCGGGAGCGGTTACAATGAGCAGTTCTTC. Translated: CASSSRGWDSGSGYNEQFF.

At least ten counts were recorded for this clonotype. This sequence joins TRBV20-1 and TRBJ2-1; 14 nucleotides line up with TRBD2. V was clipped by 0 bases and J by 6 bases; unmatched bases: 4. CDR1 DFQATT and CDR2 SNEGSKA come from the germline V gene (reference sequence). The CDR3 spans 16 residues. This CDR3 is CSARDPGLAGGNEQFF. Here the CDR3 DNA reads TGCAGTGCTAGAGATCCCGGACTAGCGGGAGGCAATGAGCAGTTCTTC.

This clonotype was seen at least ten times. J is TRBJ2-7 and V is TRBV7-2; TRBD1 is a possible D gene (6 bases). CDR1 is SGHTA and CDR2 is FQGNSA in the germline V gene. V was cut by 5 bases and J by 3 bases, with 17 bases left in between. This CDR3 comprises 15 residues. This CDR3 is CASSDRAGEYYEQYF. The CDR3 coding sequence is TGTGCCAGCAGCGACCGGGCAGGGGAGTACTACGAGCAGTACTTC.

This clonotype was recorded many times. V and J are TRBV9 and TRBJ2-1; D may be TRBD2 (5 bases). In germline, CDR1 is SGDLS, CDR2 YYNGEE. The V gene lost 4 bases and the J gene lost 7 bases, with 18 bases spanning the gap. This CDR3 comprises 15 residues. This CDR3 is CASSPGPSSINEQFF. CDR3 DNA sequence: TGTGCCAGCAGCCCGGGCCCATCTAGCATTAATGAGCAGTTCTTC. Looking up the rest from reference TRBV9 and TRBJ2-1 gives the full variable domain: DSGVTQTPKHLITATGQRVTLRCSPRSGDLSVYWYQQSLDQGLQFLIQYYNGEERAKGNILERFSAQQFPDLHSELNLSSLELGDSALYFCASSPGPSSINEQFFGPGTRLTVL.

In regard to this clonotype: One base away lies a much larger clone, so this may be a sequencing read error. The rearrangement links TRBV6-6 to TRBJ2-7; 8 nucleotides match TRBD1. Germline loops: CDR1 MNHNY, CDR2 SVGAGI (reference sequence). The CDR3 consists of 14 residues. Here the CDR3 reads CASRWTGSTYEKYF. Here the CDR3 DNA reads TGTGCCAGCAGGTGGACAGGGTCCACCTACGAGAAGTACTTC.

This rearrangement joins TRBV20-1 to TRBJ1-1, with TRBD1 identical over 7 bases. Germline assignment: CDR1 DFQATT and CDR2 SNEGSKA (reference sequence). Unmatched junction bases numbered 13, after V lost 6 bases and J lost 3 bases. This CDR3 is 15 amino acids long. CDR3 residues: CSAHAPGQTYTEAFF. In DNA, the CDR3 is TGCAGTGCCCACGCTCCGGGACAGACTTACACTGAAGCTTTCTTT.

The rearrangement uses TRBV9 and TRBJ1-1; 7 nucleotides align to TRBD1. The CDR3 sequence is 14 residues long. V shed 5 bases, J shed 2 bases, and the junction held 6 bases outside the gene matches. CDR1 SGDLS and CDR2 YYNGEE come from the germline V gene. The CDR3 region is CASSGTEDNTEAFF. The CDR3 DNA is TGTGCCAGCAGTGGGACAGAAGATAACACTGAAGCTTTCTTT.

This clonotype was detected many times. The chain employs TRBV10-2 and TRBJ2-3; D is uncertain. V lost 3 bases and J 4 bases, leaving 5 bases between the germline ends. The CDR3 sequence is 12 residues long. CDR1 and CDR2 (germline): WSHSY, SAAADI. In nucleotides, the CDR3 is TGCGCCAGCAGTGAATGGGCAGATACGCAGTATTTT. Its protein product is CASSEWADTQYF.

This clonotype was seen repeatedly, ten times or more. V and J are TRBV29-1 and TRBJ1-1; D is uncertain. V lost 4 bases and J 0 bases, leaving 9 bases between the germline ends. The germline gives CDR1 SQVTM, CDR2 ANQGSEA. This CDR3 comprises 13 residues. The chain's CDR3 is CSVANALNTEAFF. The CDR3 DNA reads TGCAGCGTTGCGAACGCCTTGAACACTGAAGCTTTCTTT.

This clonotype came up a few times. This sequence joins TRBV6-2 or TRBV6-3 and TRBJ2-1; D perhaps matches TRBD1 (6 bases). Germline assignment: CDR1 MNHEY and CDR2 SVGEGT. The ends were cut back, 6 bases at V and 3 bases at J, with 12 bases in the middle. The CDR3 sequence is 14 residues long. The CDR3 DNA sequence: TGTGCCAGCAGCCACGTACAGGGCTACAATGAGCAGTTCTTC. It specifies CASSHVQGYNEQFF.

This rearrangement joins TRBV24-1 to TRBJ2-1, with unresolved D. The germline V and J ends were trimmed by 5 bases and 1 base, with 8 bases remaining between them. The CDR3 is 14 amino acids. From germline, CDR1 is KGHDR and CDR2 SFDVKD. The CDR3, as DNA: TGTGCCACCAGTGGGGCTACATCCTACAATGAGCAGTTCTTC. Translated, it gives CATSGATSYNEQFF.

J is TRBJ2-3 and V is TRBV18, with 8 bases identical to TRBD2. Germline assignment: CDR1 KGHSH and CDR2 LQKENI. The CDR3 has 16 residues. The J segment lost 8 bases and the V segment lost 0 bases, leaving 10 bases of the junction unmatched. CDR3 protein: CASSPPSQREYSTQYF. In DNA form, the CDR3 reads TGTGCCAGCTCACCACCGAGCCAGCGGGAGTATAGTACGCAGTATTTT.

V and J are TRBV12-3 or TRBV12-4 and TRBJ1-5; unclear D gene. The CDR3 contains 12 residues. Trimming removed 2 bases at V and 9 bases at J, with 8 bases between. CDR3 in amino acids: CASSLRVGPQHF. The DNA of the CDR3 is TGTGCCAGCAGTTTAAGGGTTGGGCCCCAGCATTTT.

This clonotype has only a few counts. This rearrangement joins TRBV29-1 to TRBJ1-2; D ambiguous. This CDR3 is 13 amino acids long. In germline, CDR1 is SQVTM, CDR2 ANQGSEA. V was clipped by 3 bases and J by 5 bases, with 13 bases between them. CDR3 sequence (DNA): TGCAGCGTTGATAAGACAACGTCTTATGGCTACACCTTC. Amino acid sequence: CSVDKTTSYGYTF.

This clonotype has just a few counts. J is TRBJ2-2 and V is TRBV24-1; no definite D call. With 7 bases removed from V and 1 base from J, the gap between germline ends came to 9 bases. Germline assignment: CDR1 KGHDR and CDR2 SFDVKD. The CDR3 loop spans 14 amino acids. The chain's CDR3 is CATRGRVNTGELFF. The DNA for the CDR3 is TGTGCCACCAGAGGACGTGTGAACACCGGGGAGCTGTTTTTT.